Shown below are 5 T cell receptor beta chains from a single sample sequenced in a study of T cell responses to AZD1222 COVID-19 vaccine. Sequencing was performed with immunoSEQ multiplex PCR; in TCRdb, only in-frame clones are kept and a portion is missing. The sample has around 180,000 clones, 88% seen once; the top ten hold around 26%. This specimen was peripheral blood, taken 28 days after the second AZD1222 dose. These receptors were taken from an adult who received the AZD1222 COVID-19 vaccine.

This chain links TRBV7-9 with TRBJ1-1, with 8 nucleotides matching TRBD1. CDR1 and CDR2 (germline): SEHNR, FQNEAQ (reference sequence). V gave up 5 bases and J gave up 0 bases; unmatched junction bases: 5. There are 15 residues in the CDR3. The CDR3 region is CASSSWTGMNTEAFF. CDR3 sequence (DNA): TGTGCCAGCAGCAGTTGGACAGGGATGAACACTGAAGCTTTCTTT.

This clone was seen just once. V and J are TRBV5-1 and TRBJ1-1; D is ambiguous. The ends were cut back, 4 bases at V and 0 bases at J, with 13 bases in the middle. This CDR3 has 15 amino acids. The germline V gene encodes CDR1 SGHRS and CDR2 YFSETQ. The CDR3 DNA is TGCGCCAGCAGCCCTCTGACGGGGATGAACACTGAAGCTTTCTTT. This encodes CASSPLTGMNTEAFF.

The chain joins TRBV4-1 to TRBJ1-5, with D perhaps TRBD1 (5 bases). This CDR3 comprises 16 residues. Trimming pared 3 bases from V and 1 base from J, leaving 13 bases between. The germline V gene encodes CDR1 MGHRA and CDR2 YSYEKL. CDR3 coding DNA: TGCGCCAGCAGCCACCTTCCCGGGGGAAGCAATCAGCCCCAGCATTTT. Its translation: CASSHLPGGSNQPQHF.

The chain employs TRBV5-8 and TRBJ1-6; 8 bases align to TRBD1. The CDR3 is 17 residues long. V dropped 4 bases and J dropped 0; count of bases not matched to a gene: 6. The V gene's germline CDR1 is SGHTS and CDR2 YDEGEE. The CDR3 loop is CASSAGDRSSYNSPLHF. Here the CDR3 DNA reads TGTGCCAGCAGCGCGGGGGACAGGAGCTCCTATAATTCACCCCTCCACTTT.

The chain carries TRBV6-2 or TRBV6-3 and TRBJ1-1, with D possibly being TRBD1 (5 bases). Germline loops: CDR1 MNHEY, CDR2 SVGEGT. The CDR3 runs 16 residues. The V end was cut by 2 bases, the J end by 3 bases, with 16 bases between. CDR3 coding DNA: TGTGCCAGCAGTTACGGGAGGGAAGGGGTGGACACTGAAGCTTTCTTT. Protein: CASSYGREGVDTEAFF.